Listed here are 11 T cell receptor beta chains from one sample, sequenced in a study of response to subunit inactivated influenza vaccine. Via MiXCR, TCRdb re-called the RT-PCR reads, giving one row per CDR3 protein. Of over 650,000 distinct CDR3 sequences in the sample, less than 20% were seen once. Sample: PBMCs from blood, taken approximately 5 days after vaccination. These TCRs come from a man aged 50 to 59 who received an inactivated influenza vaccine.

The V and J genes are TRBV6-2 or TRBV6-3 and TRBJ2-7, with no clear D. This CDR3 comprises 13 residues. Germline V gene lookup returns CDR1 MNHEY and CDR2 SVGEGT. Trimming left V 6 bases short and J 2 bases short, with 11 bases between. The CDR3 loop reads CASRATLTYEQYF. CDR3 nucleotides: TGTGCCAGCAGAGCGACTCTAACCTACGAGCAGTACTTC.

A few counts support this clonotype. The chain uses TRBV20-1 and TRBJ2-3; 14 positions agree with TRBD2. The V gene's germline CDR1 is DFQATT and CDR2 SNEGSKA (reference sequence). The J segment lost 5 bases and the V segment lost 3 bases, leaving 7 bases of the junction unmatched. The CDR3 loop spans 16 amino acids. CDR3 region: CSARGLAGEERDTQYF. CDR3 nucleotide sequence: TGCAGTGCTAGGGGACTAGCGGGAGAGGAGCGAGATACGCAGTATTTT.

This clonotype occurred a few times. The chain recombines TRBV12-3 or TRBV12-4 with TRBJ2-7; no clear D. The CDR3 is 14 amino acids. V was trimmed by 6 bases and J by 2 bases, leaving 14 bases between them. The CDR3 DNA reads TGTGCCAGCAGCAGGAATGTGCCTACCTACGAGCAGTACTTC. Translated: CASSRNVPTYEQYF.

This chain joins TRBV6-5 and TRBJ2-3; TRBD2 is a possible D gene (6 bases). The CDR3 has 18 amino acids. Germline CDR1 reads MNHEY; CDR2 reads SVGAGI. The V end was cut by 0 bases, the J end by 2 bases, with 18 bases between. In DNA form, the CDR3 reads TGTGCCAGCAGTTACTCGGGTCCGGCGGGACTCATCACAGATACGCAGTATTTT. Translation gives CASSYSGPAGLITDTQYF.

This clonotype occurred a few times. Without the conserved terminal phenylalanine or tryptophan, this CDR3 likely stems from a read error. J is TRBJ2-7 and V is TRBV7-2; D uncertain. The CDR3 is made up of 13 amino acids. Germline V lookup: CDR1 SGHTA, CDR2 FQGNSA. V was pared by 1 base and J by 2 bases, with 6 bases between. CDR3 DNA: TGTGCCAGCAGCTTAGGCCGGACCTACGAGCAGTACCTC. Translated, it gives CASSLGRTYEQYL.

The rearrangement uses TRBV20-1 and TRBJ2-1, with D tentatively TRBD1 or TRBD2 (5 bases each). This CDR3 has 16 amino acids. V was cut by 1 base and J by 3 bases, with 16 bases left in between. Germline V gene lookup returns CDR1 DFQATT and CDR2 SNEGSKA (reference sequence). The CDR3 DNA reads as TGCAGTGCTAGAGGGACCCGGGACCGAAGCTACAATGAGCAGTTCTTC. Protein: CSARGTRDRSYNEQFF.

The table lists this clonotype with many counts. The genes are TRBV6-5 and TRBJ2-7; possibly TRBD1 for D (7 bases). From germline, CDR1 is MNHEY and CDR2 SVGAGI. V was clipped by 6 bases and J by 4 bases, with 10 bases between them. This CDR3 spans 12 amino acids. CDR3 nucleotides: TGTGCCAGCAGGACAGGGAGGTACGAGCAGTACTTC. Translating it yields CASRTGRYEQYF.

The chain links TRBV28 to TRBJ2-7; no clear D gene. Per the germline V gene, CDR1 is MDHEN and CDR2 is SYDVKM. V was shortened by 5 bases and J by 5 bases, with 10 bases between the two germline ends. CDR3 size: 12 residues. CDR3 DNA sequence: TGTGCCAGCAGTATGCCGAGGAACGAGCAGTACTTC. Residues: CASSMPRNEQYF.

This sequence joins TRBV27 and TRBJ1-1; D is ambiguous. Germline loops: CDR1 MNHEY, CDR2 SMNVEV (reference sequence). The CDR3 consists of 13 residues. V was trimmed by 6 bases and J by 1 base, leaving 9 bases between them. The CDR3 region is CASRGRKNTEAFF. Here the CDR3 DNA reads TGTGCCAGCAGAGGACGGAAGAACACTGAAGCTTTCTTT.

This clonotype was counted ten times or more. The chain uses TRBV5-1 and TRBJ2-3; D remains ambiguous. The CDR3 loop spans 12 amino acids. Trimming pared 5 bases from V and 8 bases from J, leaving 12 bases between. Germline values: CDR1 SGHRS, CDR2 YFSETQ. The CDR3 DNA reads TGCGCCAGCAGAAAAGAGGAGCCTACGCAGTATTTT. Encoded protein: CASRKEEPTQYF.

This clonotype was counted between two and nine times. The gene calls are TRBV20-1 and TRBJ2-7; possibly TRBD2 for D (7 bases). Germline values: CDR1 DFQATT, CDR2 SNEGSKA (reference sequence). The germline V and J ends were trimmed by 5 bases and 0 bases, with 14 bases remaining between them. This CDR3 has 14 amino acids. CDR3 amino acids: CSAPGGGLSYEQYF. The CDR3 nucleotides read TGCAGTGCTCCTGGGGGGGGCCTCTCCTACGAGCAGTACTTC.